This T cell receptor beta chain was profiled in a study of tumor and adjacent non-tumor tissue in lung cancer. In the study overall: There were about 12 adenocarcinoma, 2 squamous cell carcinoma and 1 small cell lung cancer cases. Study-wide results and caveats: Significantly higher TCR diversity was found in tumor than normal lung.

Germline assignment: CDR1 MGHRA and CDR2 YSYEKL. The CDR3 runs to 18 residues. TCRbeta libraries were built with three rounds of nested PCR, modified from ARM-PCR. TCRdb used MiXCR to reprocess the multiplex PCR reads, holding one entry per CDR3 protein. The data contain 60,000 to 85,000 distinct CDR3 sequences, roughly 80% of them singletons. For this clonotype: Its antigen is as yet unknown. The junction shows a germline mismatch at one end, possibly a read error.

This sample's RNA came from whole unsorted tissue. Newly diagnosed lung cancer patients had thoracic surgery in China, August–November 2014, without prior chemotherapy. The rearrangement joins TRBV4-1 to TRBJ2-7; TRBD1 matches at 8 bases. The specimen sequenced was lung tumor tissue. This TCR derives from a woman between 50 and 59 years old with non-small cell lung cancer. CDR3 region: CASSQAGVVGQVNYEQYF. In DNA, the CDR3 is TGCGCCAGTAGCCAAGCCGGAGTTGTGGGACAGGTGAACTACGAGCAGTACTTC.